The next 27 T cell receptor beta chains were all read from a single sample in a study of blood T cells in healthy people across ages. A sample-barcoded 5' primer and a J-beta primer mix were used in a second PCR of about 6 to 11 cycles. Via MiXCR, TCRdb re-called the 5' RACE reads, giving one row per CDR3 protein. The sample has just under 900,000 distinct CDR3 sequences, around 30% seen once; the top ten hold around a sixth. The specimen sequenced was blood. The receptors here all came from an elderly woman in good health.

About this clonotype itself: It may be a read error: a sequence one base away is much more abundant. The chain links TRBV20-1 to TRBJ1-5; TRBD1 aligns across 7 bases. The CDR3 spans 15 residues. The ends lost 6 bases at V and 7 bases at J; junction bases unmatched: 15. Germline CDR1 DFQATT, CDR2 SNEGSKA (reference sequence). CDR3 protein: CSAATTGKTKQPQHF. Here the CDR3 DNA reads TGCAGTGCAGCGACGACAGGGAAAACGAAACAGCCCCAGCATTTT.

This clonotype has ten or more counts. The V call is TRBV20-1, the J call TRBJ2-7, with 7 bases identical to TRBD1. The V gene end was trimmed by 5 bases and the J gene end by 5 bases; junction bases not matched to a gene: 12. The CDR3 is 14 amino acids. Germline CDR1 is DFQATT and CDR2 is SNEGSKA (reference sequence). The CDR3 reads CSARARQGIDEQYF. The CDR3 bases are TGCAGTGCTCGCGCCCGACAGGGTATTGACGAGCAGTACTTC.

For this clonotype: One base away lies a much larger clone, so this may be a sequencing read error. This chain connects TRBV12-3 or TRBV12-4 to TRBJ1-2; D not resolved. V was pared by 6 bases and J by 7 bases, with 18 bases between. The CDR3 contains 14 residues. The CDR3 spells CASSLGRGYCGYTF. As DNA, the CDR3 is TGTGCCAGCAGCCTAGGGAGAGGATACTGTGGCTACACCTTC.

The CDR3, as DNA: TGCAGCGTGGAGCTTCAGGGCGAAAAACTGTTTTTT. Its protein product is CSVELQGEKLFF. V is TRBV29-1 and J is TRBJ1-4; TRBD1 might be the D (5 bases). Germline V gives CDR1 SQVTM, CDR2 ANQGSEA. The CDR3 spans 12 residues. V dropped 6 bases and J dropped 8 bases, with 13 bases sitting between them.

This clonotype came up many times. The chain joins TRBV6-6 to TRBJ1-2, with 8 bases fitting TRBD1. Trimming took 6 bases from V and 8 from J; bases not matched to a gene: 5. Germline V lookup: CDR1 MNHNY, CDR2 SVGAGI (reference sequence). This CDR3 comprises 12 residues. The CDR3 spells CASSKGQGGYTF. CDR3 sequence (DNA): TGTGCCAGCAGCAAAGGACAGGGAGGCTACACCTTC.

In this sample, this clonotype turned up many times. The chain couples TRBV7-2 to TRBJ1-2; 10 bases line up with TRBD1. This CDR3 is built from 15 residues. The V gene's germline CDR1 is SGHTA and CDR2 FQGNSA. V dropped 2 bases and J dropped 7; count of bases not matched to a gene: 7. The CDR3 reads CASSLSGQGSGGYTF. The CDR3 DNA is TGTGCCAGCAGCTTATCGGGACAGGGGAGCGGTGGCTACACCTTC.

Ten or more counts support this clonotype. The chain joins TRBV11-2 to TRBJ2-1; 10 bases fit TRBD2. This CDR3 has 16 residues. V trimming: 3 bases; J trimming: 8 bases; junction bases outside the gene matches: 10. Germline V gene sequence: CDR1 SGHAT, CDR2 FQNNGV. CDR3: CASSFPLAGNLDEQFF. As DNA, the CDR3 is TGTGCCAGCAGCTTTCCACTAGCGGGGAATCTGGATGAGCAGTTCTTC. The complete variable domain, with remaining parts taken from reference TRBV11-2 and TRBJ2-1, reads EAGVAQSPRYKIIEKRQSVAFWCNPISGHATLYWYQQILGQGPKLLIQFQNNGVVDDSQLPKDRFSAERLKGVDSTLKIQPAKLEDSAVYLCASSFPLAGNLDEQFFGPGTRLTVL.

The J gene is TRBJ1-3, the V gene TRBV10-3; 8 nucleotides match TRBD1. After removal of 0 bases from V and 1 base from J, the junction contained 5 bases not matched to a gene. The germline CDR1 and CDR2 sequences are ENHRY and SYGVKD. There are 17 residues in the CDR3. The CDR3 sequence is CAISESQGAFSGNTIYF. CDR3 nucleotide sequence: TGTGCCATCAGTGAGTCCCAGGGGGCGTTTTCTGGAAACACCATATATTTT.

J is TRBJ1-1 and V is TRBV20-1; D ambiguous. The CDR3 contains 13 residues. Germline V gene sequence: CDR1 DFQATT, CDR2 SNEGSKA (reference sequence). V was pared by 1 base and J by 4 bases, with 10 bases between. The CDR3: CSARGQAGTEAFF. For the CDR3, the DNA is TGCAGTGCTAGAGGGCAAGCAGGCACTGAAGCTTTCTTT.

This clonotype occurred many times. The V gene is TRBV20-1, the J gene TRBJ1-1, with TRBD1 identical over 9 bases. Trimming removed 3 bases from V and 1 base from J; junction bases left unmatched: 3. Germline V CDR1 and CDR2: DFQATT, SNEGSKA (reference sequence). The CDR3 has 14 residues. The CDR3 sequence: CSARRDRANTEAFF. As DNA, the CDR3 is TGCAGTGCTAGGAGGGACAGGGCGAACACTGAAGCTTTCTTT.

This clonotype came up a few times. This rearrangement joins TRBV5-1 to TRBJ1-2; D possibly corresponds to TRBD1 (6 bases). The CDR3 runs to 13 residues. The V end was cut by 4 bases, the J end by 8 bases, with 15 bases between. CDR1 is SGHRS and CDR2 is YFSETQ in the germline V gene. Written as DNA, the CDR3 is TGCGCCAGCAGCCCTCAGGGGTGGGAGGGCTACACCTTC. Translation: CASSPQGWEGYTF.

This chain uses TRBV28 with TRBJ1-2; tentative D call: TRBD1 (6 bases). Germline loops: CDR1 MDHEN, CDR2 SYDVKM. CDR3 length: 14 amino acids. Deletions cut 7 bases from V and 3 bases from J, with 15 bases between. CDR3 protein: CASTRGQGDYGYTF. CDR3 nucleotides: TGTGCCAGCACCCGGGGGCAGGGAGACTATGGCTACACCTTC.

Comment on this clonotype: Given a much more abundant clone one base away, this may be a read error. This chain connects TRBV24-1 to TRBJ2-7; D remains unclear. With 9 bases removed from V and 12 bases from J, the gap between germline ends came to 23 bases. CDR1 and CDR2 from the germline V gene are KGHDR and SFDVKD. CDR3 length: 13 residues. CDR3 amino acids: CATAEGTRETRYF. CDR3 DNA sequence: TGTGCCACCGCCGAAGGAACCAGAGAGACCCGGTACTTC.

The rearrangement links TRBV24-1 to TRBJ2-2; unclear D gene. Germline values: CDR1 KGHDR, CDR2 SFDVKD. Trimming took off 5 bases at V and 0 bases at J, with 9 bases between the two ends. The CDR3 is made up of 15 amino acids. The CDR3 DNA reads TGTGCCACCAGTGCTAGGCCACCGAACACCGGGGAGCTGTTTTTT. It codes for CATSARPPNTGELFF.

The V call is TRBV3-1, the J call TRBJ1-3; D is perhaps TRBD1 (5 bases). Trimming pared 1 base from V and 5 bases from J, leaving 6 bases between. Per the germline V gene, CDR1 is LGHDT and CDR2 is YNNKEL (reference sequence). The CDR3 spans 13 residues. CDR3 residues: CASSQGQRNTIYF. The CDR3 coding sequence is TGTGCCAGCAGCCAAGGACAGCGAAACACCATATATTTT. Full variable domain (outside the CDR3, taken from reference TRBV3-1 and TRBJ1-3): DTAVSQTPKYLVTQMGNDKSIKCEQNLGHDTMYWYKQDSKKFLKIMFSYNNKELIINETVPNRFSPKSPDKAHLNLHINSLELGDSAVYFCASSQGQRNTIYFGEGSWLTVV.

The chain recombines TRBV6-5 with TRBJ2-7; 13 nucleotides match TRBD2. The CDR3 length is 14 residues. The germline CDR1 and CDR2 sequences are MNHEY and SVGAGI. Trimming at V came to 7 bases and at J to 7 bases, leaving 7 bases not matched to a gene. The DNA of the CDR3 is TGTGCCAGCAACCGACTAGCGGGAGGTGAAGAGCAGTACTTC. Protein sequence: CASNRLAGGEEQYF.

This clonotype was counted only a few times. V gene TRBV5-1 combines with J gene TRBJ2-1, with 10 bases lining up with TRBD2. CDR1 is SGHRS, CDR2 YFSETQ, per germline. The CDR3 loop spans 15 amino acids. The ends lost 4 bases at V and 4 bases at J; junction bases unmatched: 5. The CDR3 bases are TGCGCCAGCAGCATAGGACTAGCGGATTACAATGAGCAGTTCTTC. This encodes CASSIGLADYNEQFF.

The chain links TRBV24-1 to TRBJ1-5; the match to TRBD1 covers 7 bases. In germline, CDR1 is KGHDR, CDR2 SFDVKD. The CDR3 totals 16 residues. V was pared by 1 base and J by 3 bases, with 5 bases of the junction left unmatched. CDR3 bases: TGTGCCACCAGTGATTTTGACAGGGTATACAATCAGCCCCAGCATTTT. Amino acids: CATSDFDRVYNQPQHF.

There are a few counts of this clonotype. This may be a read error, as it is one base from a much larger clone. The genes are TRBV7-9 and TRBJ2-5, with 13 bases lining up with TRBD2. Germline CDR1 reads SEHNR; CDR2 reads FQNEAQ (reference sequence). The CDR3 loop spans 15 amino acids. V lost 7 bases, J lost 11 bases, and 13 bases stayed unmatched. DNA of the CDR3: TGTGCCAGCAACCTCGGACTAGCGGGGGAGGATGAGCAGTACTTC. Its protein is CASNLGLAGEDEQYF. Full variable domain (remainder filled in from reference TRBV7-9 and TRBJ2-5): DTGVSQNPRHKITKRGQNVTFRCDPISEHNRLYWYRQTLGQGPEFLTYFQNEAQLEKSRLLSDRFSAERPKGSFSTLEIQRTEQGDSAMYLCASNLGLAGEDEQYFGPGTRLLVL.

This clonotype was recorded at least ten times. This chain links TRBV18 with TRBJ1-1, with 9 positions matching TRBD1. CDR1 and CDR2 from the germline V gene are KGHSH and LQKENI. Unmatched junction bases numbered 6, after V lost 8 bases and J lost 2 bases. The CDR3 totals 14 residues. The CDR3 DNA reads TGTGCCAGCAGCCCGGGACAGGGAAACACTGAAGCTTTCTTT. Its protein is CASSPGQGNTEAFF.

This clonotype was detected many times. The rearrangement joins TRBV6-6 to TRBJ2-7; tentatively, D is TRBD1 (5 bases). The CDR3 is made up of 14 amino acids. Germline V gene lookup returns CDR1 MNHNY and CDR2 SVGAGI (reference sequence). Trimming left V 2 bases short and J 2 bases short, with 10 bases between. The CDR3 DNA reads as TGTGCCAGCAGTTACGTGGAACAGGCCTACGAGCAGTACTTC. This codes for CASSYVEQAYEQYF.

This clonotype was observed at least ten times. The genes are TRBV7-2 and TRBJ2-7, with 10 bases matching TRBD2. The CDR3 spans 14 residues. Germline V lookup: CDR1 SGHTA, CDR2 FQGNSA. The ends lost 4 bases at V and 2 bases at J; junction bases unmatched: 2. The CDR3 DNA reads TGTGCCAGCAGCTCTCTAGCGGGGGCCTACGAGCAGTACTTC. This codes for CASSSLAGAYEQYF.

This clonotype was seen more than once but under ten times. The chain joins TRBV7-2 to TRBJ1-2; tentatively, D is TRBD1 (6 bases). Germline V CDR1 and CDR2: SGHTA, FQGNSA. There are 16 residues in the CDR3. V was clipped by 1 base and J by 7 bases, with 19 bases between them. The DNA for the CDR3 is TGTGCCAGCAGCTTAGTTGGGGGTGGGGGCGGTAGTGGCTACACCTTC. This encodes CASSLVGGGGGSGYTF. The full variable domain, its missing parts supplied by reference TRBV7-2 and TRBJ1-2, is GAGVSQSPSNKVTEKGKDVELRCDPISGHTALYWYRQSLGQGLEFLIYFQGNSAPDKSGLPSDRFSAERTGGSVSTLTIQRTQQEDSAVYLCASSLVGGGGGSGYTFGSGTRLTVV.

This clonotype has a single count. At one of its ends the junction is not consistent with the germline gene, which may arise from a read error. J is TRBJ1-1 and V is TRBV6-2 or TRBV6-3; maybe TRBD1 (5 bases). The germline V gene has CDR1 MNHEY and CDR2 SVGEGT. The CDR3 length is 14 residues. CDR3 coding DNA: TGTGCCTCACAGACGAACAGGAGGAACGCTGAAGCTTTCTTT. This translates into CASQTNRRNAEAFF.

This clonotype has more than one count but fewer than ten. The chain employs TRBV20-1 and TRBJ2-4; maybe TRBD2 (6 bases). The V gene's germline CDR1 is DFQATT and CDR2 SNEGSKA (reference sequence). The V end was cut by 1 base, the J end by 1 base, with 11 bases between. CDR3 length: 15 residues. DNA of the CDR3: TGCAGTGCTAGAGTCACGGGGGTGGCCAAAAACATTCAGTACTTC. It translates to CSARVTGVAKNIQYF.

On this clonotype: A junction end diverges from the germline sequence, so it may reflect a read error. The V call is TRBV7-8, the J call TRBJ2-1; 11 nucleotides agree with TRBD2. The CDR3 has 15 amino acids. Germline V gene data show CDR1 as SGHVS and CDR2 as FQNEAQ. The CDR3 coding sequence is TGTGCCTGCAGCTTACTTCTAGCGGGGGGTTTTGAGCAGTTCTTC. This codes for CACSLLLAGGFEQFF.

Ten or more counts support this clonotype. The CDR3 nucleotides are TGCAGTGCTAGAGATCAAACAGCACCGAATTCACCCCTCCACTTT. Its protein is CSARDQTAPNSPLHF. The chain employs TRBV20-1 and TRBJ1-6, with no clear D. Trimming left V 0 bases short and J 7 bases short, with 13 bases between. The CDR3 runs 15 residues. Per germline, CDR1 DFQATT and CDR2 SNEGSKA (reference sequence).